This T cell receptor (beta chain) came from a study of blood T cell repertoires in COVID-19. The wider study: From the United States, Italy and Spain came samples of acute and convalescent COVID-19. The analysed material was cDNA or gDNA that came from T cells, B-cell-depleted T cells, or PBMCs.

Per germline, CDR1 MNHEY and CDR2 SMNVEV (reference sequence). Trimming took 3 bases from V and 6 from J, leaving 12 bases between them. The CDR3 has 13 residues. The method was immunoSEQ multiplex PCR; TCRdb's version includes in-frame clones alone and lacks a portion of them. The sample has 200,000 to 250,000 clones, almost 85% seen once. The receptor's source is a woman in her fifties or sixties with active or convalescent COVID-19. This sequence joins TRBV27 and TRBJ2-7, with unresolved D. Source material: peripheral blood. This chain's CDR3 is CASSLTLLSEQYF. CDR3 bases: TGTGCCAGCAGTTTGACTTTGCTCTCCGAGCAGTACTTC.